A single sample is the source of the 12 T cell receptor beta chains below, sequenced in a study of CD4+ T cells in melanoma. Method: immunoSEQ multiplex PCR; TCRdb's copy keeps in-frame clones and lacks some. The sample carries fewer than 150,000 clones, 92% recorded once. These receptors came from a human donor with melanoma.

A single count supports this clone. The V call is TRBV6-4, the J call TRBJ1-1; D unclear. The CDR3 has 13 residues. V gave up 1 base and J gave up 12 bases, with 15 bases separating them. CDR1 and CDR2 (germline): MRHNA, SNTAGT. CDR3 sequence: CASSDWRAGITFF. In DNA form, the CDR3 reads TGTGCCAGCAGTGACTGGCGGGCCGGGATCACTTTCTTT.

In this sample, this clone turned up once. The chain has TRBV19 and TRBJ2-2; TRBD1 matches 11 bases. V trimming: 6 bases; J trimming: 4 bases; junction bases outside the gene matches: 10. The CDR3 consists of 17 residues. In germline, CDR1 is LNHDA, CDR2 SQIVND (reference sequence). The chain's CDR3 is CASRSNQGTGGTGELFF. The CDR3 coding sequence is TGTGCCAGTAGATCGAACCAAGGGACAGGGGGCACCGGGGAGCTGTTTTTT.

The J gene is TRBJ1-3, the V gene TRBV7-2, with 8 bases matching TRBD1. The CDR3 is 15 residues long. The trim removed 5 bases at V and 0 bases at J, leaving 3 bases unmatched. Looked up from germline, CDR1 is SGHTA and CDR2 is FQGNSA. CDR3 in amino acids: CASSATGGSGNTIYF. Here the CDR3 DNA reads TGTGCCAGCAGCGCTACAGGGGGCTCTGGAAACACCATATATTTT.

As concerns this clone: Germline is not matched at one junction end, which may reflect a read error. The chain combines TRBV18 with TRBJ2-2; 10 positions agree with TRBD2. Germline lookup yields CDR1 KGHSH and CDR2 LQKENI. The CDR3 consists of 17 residues. The DNA of the CDR3 is TGTGCCAGCTCACCACTACCGGGACTAGCGAATACCGGGGAGCTGTTTTTT. This gives the protein CASSPLPGLANTGELFF.

This chain links TRBV19 with TRBJ1-4; the D is unclear. The V gene lost 7 bases and the J gene lost 5 bases, with 17 bases spanning the gap. CDR3 length equals 15 residues. Germline V gives CDR1 LNHDA, CDR2 SQIVND (reference sequence). The CDR3 nucleotides read TGTGCCAGTACCCTACCCCTTGATCGGAATGAAAAACTGTTTTTT. Translation gives CASTLPLDRNEKLFF.

The genes are TRBV7-9 and TRBJ2-3; 14 bases map to TRBD2. The germline gives CDR1 SEHNR, CDR2 FQNEAQ (reference sequence). The CDR3 is 17 residues long. J lost 4 bases, V lost 3 bases, and 6 bases had no gene match. The CDR3 DNA sequence: TGTGCCAGCAGCTTCGGACTAGCGGGGGGTCGGGCAGATACGCAGTATTTT. It codes for CASSFGLAGGRADTQYF.

The chain carries TRBV7-3 and TRBJ2-1; 9 nucleotides align to TRBD2. Germline CDR1 and CDR2: SGHTA and FQGTGA. The CDR3 is 15 amino acids. V shed 5 bases and J 2 bases; nucleotides not matched to a gene: 4. Here the CDR3 reads CASSPASGAYNEQFF. CDR3 sequence (DNA): TGTGCCAGCAGCCCGGCTAGCGGGGCCTACAATGAGCAGTTCTTC.

The chain employs TRBV5-1 and TRBJ1-1; D is ambiguous. Germline V gene lookup returns CDR1 SGHRS and CDR2 YFSETQ. CDR3 length: 17 amino acids. With 4 bases removed from V and 2 bases from J, the gap between germline ends came to 21 bases. CDR3 residues: CASSLPLGQDLNTEAFF. The CDR3 DNA reads as TGCGCCAGCAGCCTCCCCTTGGGCCAGGATCTCAACACTGAAGCTTTCTTT.

The chain carries TRBV2 and TRBJ2-5; perhaps TRBD1 as D (7 bases). This CDR3 spans 13 amino acids. Trimming left V 5 bases short and J 5 bases short, with 12 bases between. CDR1 is SNHLY and CDR2 is FYNNEI in the germline V gene. CDR3 nucleotide sequence: TGTGCCAGCAGTCAGGGGGGCGGGGAGACCCAGTACTTC. Residues: CASSQGGGETQYF.

This chain uses TRBV19 with TRBJ1-6; 10 positions match TRBD1. This CDR3 contains 15 residues. Per germline, CDR1 LNHDA and CDR2 SQIVND (reference sequence). Trimming at V came to 6 bases and at J to 7 bases, leaving 6 bases not matched to a gene. The chain's CDR3 is CASRTGQGNNSPLHF. The DNA of the CDR3 is TGTGCCAGTAGAACGGGACAGGGGAACAATTCACCCCTCCACTTT.

J is TRBJ2-5 and V is TRBV5-1; 12 bases are shared with TRBD2. Trimming cost V 1 base and J 3 bases; bases outside gene matches: 4. The CDR3 runs to 16 residues. CDR1 and CDR2 (germline): SGHRS, YFSETQ. This chain's CDR3 is CASSLSPSGGEETQYF. The CDR3 region has the DNA TGCGCCAGCAGCTTGAGCCCTAGCGGGGGGGAAGAGACCCAGTACTTC.

The chain joins TRBV19 to TRBJ2-7; 9 bases are shared with TRBD1. CDR3 length equals 14 residues. The V gene end was trimmed by 6 bases and the J gene end by 3 bases; junction bases not matched to a gene: 6. Germline-derived CDR1 and CDR2 are LNHDA and SQIVND (reference sequence). DNA of the CDR3: TGTGCCAGTAGCAATGGACAGGGGATCTACGAGCAGTACTTC. It specifies CASSNGQGIYEQYF. Full variable domain (remainder filled in from reference TRBV19 and TRBJ2-7): DGGITQSPKYLFRKEGQNVTLSCEQNLNHDAMYWYRQDPGQGLRLIYYSQIVNDFQKGDIAEGYSVSREKKESFPLTVTSAQKNPTAFYLCASSNGQGIYEQYFGPGTRLTVT.